This TCR beta chain was sequenced during a study of Graves' ophthalmopathy and Graves' hyperthyroidism (dated 2018 in TCRdb). Describing the broader study: Peripheral blood samples were taken at the time of initial diagnosis, before any treatment was given. The approximately 100 discovery patients were divided at random into training and test sets in a 7:3 ratio. Once sampling was done, hyperthyroidism patients were given methimazole at a starting dose of 30 mg daily, while ophthalmopathy patients were given high-dose intravenous methylprednisolone. In more than five hyperthyroidism patients, the T-cell repertoires found in thyroid tissue were compared with those found in blood. To explore V-J signatures that distinguish ophthalmopathy from hyperthyroidism, a discovery set of under 110 patients was enrolled, made up of some 41 with ophthalmopathy and roughly 57 with stable hyperthyroidism. The study used TCR beta repertoire signatures to distinguish Graves' ophthalmopathy from Graves' hyperthyroidism and to predict progression to ophthalmopathy. In total, some 140 blood samples were TCR-sequenced: 43 ophthalmopathy, 80 or so hyperthyroidism and about 17 hyperthyroidism-to-ophthalmopathy patients. The independent validation cohort included about 19 hyperthyroidism patients plus 17 patients who later progressed from hyperthyroidism to ophthalmopathy. Overall study outcomes, separate from this receptor: Most of the expanded thyroid clonotypes with a frequency above 0.001 were also detected in blood, and it was suggested that the thyroid immune response may be reflected by blood repertoires. In validation, the model predicted ophthalmopathy progression with over 60% sensitivity and 72.22% specificity; some 13 predicted patients were CT-confirmed with GO in a median of about 7.1 months. No statistical method was used to set the sample size in advance, and the investigators knew which group each participant was assigned to. The 13-signature model separated ophthalmopathy from stable hyperthyroidism with 85% to 90% sensitivity and around 84% specificity in cross-validation, and 80%/75% in the test set.

The CDR3 goes from the cysteine to the phenylalanine over 15 residues. Only CDR3 DNA is held: 45 bases, read in frame from base 1. CDR1 and CDR2, per the germline V gene, are SQVTM and ANQGSEA. Germline trimming: 6 bases from V, 3 bases from J; junction bases outside gene matches: 12. As concerns this clonotype: The specificity of this receptor is unknown. No base-level quality is on record; no much larger clone is a single base apart.

Hyperthyroidism was considered stable if no progression to ophthalmopathy occurred within 18 months of follow-up. The hyperthyroidism patients were 18 to 65 years old and newly diagnosed, with a disease duration of less than 2 months. Patients were excluded if they had other autoimmune diseases, uncontrolled infections, pregnancy or lactation. Clinical symptoms, serum thyroxine, TRAb, thyroid ultrasound and orbital computed tomography formed the basis of the diagnosis. PBMCs were isolated from about 10 ml of fresh peripheral blood by Ficoll-Paque density gradient centrifugation. Total RNA was extracted using Trizol reagent, and RNA quality was checked on an Agilent 2100 Bioanalyzer. For repertoire sequencing, TCR beta CDR3 regions were amplified from RNA transcripts. The first round was an RT-PCR using HTBI primers with the Qiagen OneStep RT-PCR kit, and this first round was followed by a second-round multiplex PCR, then size selection and purification. Sequencing of the libraries was carried out on an Illumina HiSeq2000 in paired-end mode with 100 bp reads. Concerning the study's data processing: SOAPnuke was used to process the reads, removing any read that contained adapters or uncalled bases, had a mean Phred below 15, or lacked an exact match to the constant primer or identifier. High-quality paired reads were merged with COPE v1.2.5. Each unique nucleotide sequence was treated as a clonotype, and MiTCR v1.1 was used to align the clonotypes to the IMGT TRB V, D and J references. The analysis was limited to V-J combinations with a frequency above 0.0001, which together covered 99% to 99.2% of the repertoires. For each V-J combination, a TCR clonal expansion and chaos score was defined as the ratio of F50 clonal expansion to chaos observed in the TCRdist matrix. Welch's t-statistics and random forest were used to reduce features to some 13 V-J combinations, which were fed into a naive Bayes classifier. Thyroid-blood repertoire similarity was quantified with the Morisita-Horn index. Using fastp trimming at Q25 and MiXCR clonotype assembly, TCRdb reanalyzed the public sequencing data and kept in-frame beta chains. Rows with one shared CDR3 protein collapse into an entry with the most common genes and DNA. These V and J calls are TCRdb output, not the study's own analysis. This sample is represented by about 380,000 distinct CDR3 sequences; approximately 15% of them were singletons. Clones ranked in the top ten supply about 7% of the sample.

This chain joins TRBV29-1 to TRBJ1-1; 8 nucleotides in the junction match TRBD1. Sequencing input: peripheral blood. The sequence derives from a woman aged 18-29 years with stable Graves' hyperthyroidism. Donor details come from another sample of the same person, matched by shared clones. The CDR3 has the sequence CSVNYRGSKYTEAFF. DNA sequence: TGCAGCGTAAACTACAGGGGGAGTAAGTACACTGAAGCTTTCTTT.